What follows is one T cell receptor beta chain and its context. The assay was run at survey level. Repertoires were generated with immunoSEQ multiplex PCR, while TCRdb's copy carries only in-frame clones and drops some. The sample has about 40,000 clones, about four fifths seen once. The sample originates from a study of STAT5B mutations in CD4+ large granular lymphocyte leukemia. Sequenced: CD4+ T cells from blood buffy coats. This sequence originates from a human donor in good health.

The CDR3 here is CASSLAITYEQYF. The DNA for the CDR3 is TGTGCCAGCAGTTTAGCGATAACATACGAGCAGTACTTC. The chain is built from TRBV28 and TRBJ2-7; no reliable D call. The CDR3 is 13 residues long. Germline CDR1 is MDHEN and CDR2 is SYDVKM. V was shortened by 2 bases and J by 4 bases, with 9 bases between the two germline ends.